The T cell receptor beta chain under discussion was sequenced for a study of blood T cell repertoires in COVID-19 (dated by TCRdb to the early 2020s). Notes on the research overall: Samples covering the acute and convalescent phases of COVID-19 were provided by collaborators in the United States, Italy and Spain. The prospective study material was composed of cDNA or gDNA derived from T cells, B-cell-depleted T cells, or PBMCs. The sample metadata nearly always contained a de-identified subject ID, COVID-19 status, age in years and sex. The repertoires were released in a freely available public database meant as a resource for research on the immune response to SARS-CoV-2. Where available, HLA class I and class II types were taken from metadata supplied by the sample provider and were not determined by assay-based typing. Subjects who had been exposed to COVID-19, were actively infected with it, or had recovered from it provided the deeply sampled blood TCRbeta repertoires that made up the dataset. Samples came from the ongoing ImmuneRACE study (first 160 participants) plus 1,254 subjects from 6 global collaborators. Here is what the overall study found, with its caveats: How much clinical and demographic metadata was included differed by source and by participant, and the metadata was provided uncurated.

Participants in the prospective study were enrolled through a virtual design, were aged about 18 to 100 years, and lived in 24 United States geographic areas. In the prospective study, participants were assigned to cohorts based on the clinical history participants reported in a screening survey and a study questionnaire. Recovered participants in ImmuneRACE Cohort 3 were defined by two consecutive negative NP/OP PCR tests, clearance by a healthcare professional, or resolution of symptoms. Mobile phlebotomists in the prospective study collected whole blood, serum and a nasopharyngeal or oropharyngeal swab from every participant. Additional blood draws and questionnaires over an approximately two-month period could optionally be provided by prospective study participants. Blood samples from the prospective study were shipped frozen or at room temperature prior to DNA extraction. The CDR3, cysteine through phenylalanine, is 14 amino acids long. Of the read, only the CDR3 DNA is kept; its 42 bases are in frame from base 1. Reading the germline V gene gives CDR1 SGHRS and CDR2 YFSETQ. The trim is 0 bases for V and 4 bases for J, with a gap of 9 bases between the germline ends.

A remark on this clone: The specificity of this receptor is unknown. Base-call qualities are not available, and no considerably larger clone is one nucleotide away.

TCRbeta CDR3 regions were amplified from genomic DNA using the immunoSEQ Assay, a bias-controlled multiplex PCR. In the paper's pipeline: Within the assay, amplification of reference gene primers was used to estimate how many nucleated cells each sample contained. To quantify the absolute abundance of each unique TCRbeta CDR3 rearrangement, sequence reads were collapsed and filtered. Productive Simpson clonality was computed per sample as the square root of Simpson's diversity index over productive rearrangements. Here the immuneACCESS table is served through TCRdb, limited to in-frame sequences with V and J called. Missing clones are a known gap in these copies; in checked studies unresolved V genes cover under half, and the rest lacks a known reason. Clonal size and the V and J genes are those of that table, whereas D and trimming came from the DNA. In all, the sample holds roughly 300,000 clones, and about nine tenths of those were seen once. Less than 11% of the sample lies in the top ten.

The sample consisted of PBMCs or T cells enriched from blood (not recorded which). The clonotype was recovered from a woman aged 18-29 years who had recovered from COVID-19. The chain joins TRBV5-1 to TRBJ2-3, with the D gene not confidently named. The nucleotide sequence is given as TGCGCCAGCAGCTTGGCGAGAAACGCAGATACGCAGTATTTT. This encodes CASSLARNADTQYF.